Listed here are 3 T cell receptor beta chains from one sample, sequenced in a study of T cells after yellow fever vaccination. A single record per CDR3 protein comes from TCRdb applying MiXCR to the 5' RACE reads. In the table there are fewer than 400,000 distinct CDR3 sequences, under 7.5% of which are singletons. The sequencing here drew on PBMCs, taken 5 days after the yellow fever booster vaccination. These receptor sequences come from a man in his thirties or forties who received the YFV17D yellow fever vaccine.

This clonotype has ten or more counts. The CDR3 protein is CASSWAGDHYNEQFF. CDR3 in DNA: TGCGCCAGCAGCTGGGCGGGAGACCACTACAATGAGCAGTTCTTC. The chain couples TRBV5-1 to TRBJ2-1; 7 nucleotides align to TRBD2. The CDR3 is made up of 15 amino acids. With 3 bases clipped from V and 3 bases from J, the junction kept 6 bases outside the gene matches. Germline-derived CDR1 and CDR2 are SGHRS and YFSETQ. Full variable domain (rest looked up from reference TRBV5-1 and TRBJ2-1): KAGVTQTPRYLIKTRGQQVTLSCSPISGHRSVSWYQQTPGQGLQFLFEYFSETQRNKGNFPGRFSGRQFSNSRSEMNVSTLELGDSALYLCASSWAGDHYNEQFFGPGTRLTVL.

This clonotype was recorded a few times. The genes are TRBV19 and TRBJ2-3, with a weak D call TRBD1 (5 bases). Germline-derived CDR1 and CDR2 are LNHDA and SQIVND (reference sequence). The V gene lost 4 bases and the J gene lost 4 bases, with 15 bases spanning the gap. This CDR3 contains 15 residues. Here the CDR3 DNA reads TGTGCCAGTAGTAAGACAGCAGTTCGCGCAGATACGCAGTATTTT. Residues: CASSKTAVRADTQYF.

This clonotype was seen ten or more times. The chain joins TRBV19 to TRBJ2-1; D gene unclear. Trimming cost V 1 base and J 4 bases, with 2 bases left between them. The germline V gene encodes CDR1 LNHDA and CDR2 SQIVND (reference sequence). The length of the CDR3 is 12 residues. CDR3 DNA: TGTGCCAGTAGTATAGGTTACAATGAGCAGTTCTTC. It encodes CASSIGYNEQFF.